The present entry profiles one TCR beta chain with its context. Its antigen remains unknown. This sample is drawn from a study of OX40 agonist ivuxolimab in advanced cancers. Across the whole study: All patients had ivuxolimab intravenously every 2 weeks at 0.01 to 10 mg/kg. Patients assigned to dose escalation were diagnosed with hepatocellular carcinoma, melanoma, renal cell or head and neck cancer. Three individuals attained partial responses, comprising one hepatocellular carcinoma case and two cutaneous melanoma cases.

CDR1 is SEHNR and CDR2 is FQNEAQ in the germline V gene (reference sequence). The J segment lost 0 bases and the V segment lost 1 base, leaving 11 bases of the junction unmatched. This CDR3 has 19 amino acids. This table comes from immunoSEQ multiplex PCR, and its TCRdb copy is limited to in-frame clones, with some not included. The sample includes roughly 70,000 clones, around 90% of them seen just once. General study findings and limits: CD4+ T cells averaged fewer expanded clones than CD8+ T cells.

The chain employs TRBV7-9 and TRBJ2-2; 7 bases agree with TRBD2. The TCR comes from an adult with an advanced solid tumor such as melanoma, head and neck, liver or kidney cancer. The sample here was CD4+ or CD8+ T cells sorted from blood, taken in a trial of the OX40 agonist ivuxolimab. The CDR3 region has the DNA TGTGCCAGCAGCTTAGATGCCAGCGGGGTTTTCGCGAACACCGGGGAGCTGTTTTTT. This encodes CASSLDASGVFANTGELFF.